This TCR beta chain is drawn from a study of prognosis after radiotherapy for stage I lung cancer. Across the whole study: There were 15 or so patients with newly diagnosed primary stage I lung tumors and five patients with oligometastatic NSCLC after surgical resection of the primary tumor.

The sample holds many counts of this clonotype. Germline loops: CDR1 SNHLY, CDR2 FYNNEI. Trimming cost V 5 bases and J 1 base, with 1 base left between them. The CDR3 has 11 amino acids. Template was genomic DNA; TCR beta CDR3 amplified in two multiplex PCR rounds. With primers specific to each TRBV and TRBJ gene, the first-round PCR was performed. TCRdb ran MiXCR on the multiplex PCR reads and lists one entry per CDR3 protein. The repertoire holds 25,000 to 35,000 distinct CDR3 sequences, with roughly 50% as singletons. The chain is built from TRBV2 and TRBJ2-3, with D unclear. The specimen comprised PBMCs, sampled before or after stereotactic body radiation therapy (not recorded which). The TCR comes from a donor over 45 with non-small cell lung cancer. The CDR3 DNA sequence: TGTGCCAGCAGTCGCACAGATACGCAGTATTTT. Protein: CASSRTDTQYF.